Listed below are T cell receptor beta chains from one sample, sequenced in a study of siplizumab effects on memory and regulatory T cells. TCRdb's copy holds only in-frame clones and misses some; the assay was immunoSEQ multiplex PCR. This table has 87,000 or so clones, approximately 95% appearing once. Sequencing was performed on non-Treg CD4+ T cells sorted from blood. The receptors come from a human donor in good health. The CDR3 runs from the conserved cysteine through the conserved F or W. D genes are given only for firm matches. Clone size is not always given. Where it is, it says once, few, many or a class for expanded clones.

V gene	clone size	J gene	D gene	CDR3 protein
TRBV21-1	.	TRBJ1-1	.	CASRKCWGTEAFF
TRBV19	few	TRBJ1-1	TRBD1	CATPGGDGTEAFF
TRBV7-2	.	TRBJ1-3	.	CASRGEGWLGDTIYF
TRBV2	.	TRBJ2-2	.	CASSPLAPGTGELFF
TRBV4-3	.	TRBJ1-1	.	CASSPLGGKAFF
TRBV5-4	.	TRBJ1-3	.	CASSSRKSSGNTIYF
TRBV30	.	TRBJ1-6	.	CAWSAGRGSYNSPLHF
TRBV2	.	TRBJ1-1	TRBD1	CASSERQGGTEAFF
TRBV6-5	.	TRBJ1-2	.	CASSSTSVYTF
TRBV15	.	TRBJ2-5	TRBD2	CAITSGRQETQYF
TRBV5-4	.	TRBJ1-1	.	CASSLPGTNTEAFF
TRBV11-3	.	TRBJ2-2	TRBD2	CASSLLRGGTGELFF
TRBV25-1	.	TRBJ1-2	TRBD1	CASIPTGGSGYTF
TRBV6-6	.	TRBJ1-1	.	CASSPTGNTEAFF
TRBV19	few	TRBJ1-6	.	CASSRRTDHNSPLHF
TRBV11-2	.	TRBJ2-2	TRBD1	CASSVRTGVFTGELFF
TRBV6-5	.	TRBJ1-3	.	CASSYNPRDDTIYF
TRBV29-1	.	TRBJ1-2	.	CTVGDPDYGYTF
TRBV18	.	TRBJ2-1	.	CASSPPGVPYNEQFF
TRBV7-9	.	TRBJ2-5	TRBD2	CASSSRPSSGSNLETQYF
TRBV6-5	.	TRBJ2-7	.	CASRRPGQAYEQYF
TRBV7-9	.	TRBJ2-3	.	CASSLAAPGSTDTQYF
TRBV2	.	TRBJ2-3	.	CASSEWIGRRTDTQYF
TRBV6-5	.	TRBJ1-2	.	CASSYPAPKGYTF
TRBV30	once	TRBJ2-5	TRBD2	CACRLAGVETQYF
TRBV27	.	TRBJ2-4	.	CASSLNPQSPQYF
TRBV11-2	.	TRBJ2-5	TRBD1	CASSLGQPGETQYF
TRBV5-1	.	TRBJ2-3	TRBD2	CASSPRRLAGGVTDTQYF
TRBV28	once	TRBJ1-1	.	CASSLVGNTEAFF